These 12 T cell receptor beta chains came from one sample sequenced in a study of T cell clones after liver transplantation. The protocol was immunoSEQ multiplex PCR, while the TCRdb copy is restricted to in-frame clones and leaves out a portion. The repertoire holds 70,000 or so clones, with more than 85% as singletons. The sequencing used CD4+ T cells from blood, collected nearly 26 months after liver transplant. These TCRs come from a human patient who received a liver transplant. Some T cells may be provided by the graft donor.

The chain links TRBV6-5 to TRBJ2-7, with 9 bases that match TRBD2. With V trimmed by 6 bases and J by 9 bases, 9 bases remained unmatched. Germline CDR1 is MNHEY and CDR2 is SVGAGI. There are 13 residues in the CDR3. CDR3 protein: CASSPSGGRGQYF. DNA of the CDR3: TGTGCCAGCAGCCCCAGCGGGGGGAGGGGGCAGTACTTC.

This rearrangement joins TRBV5-3 to TRBJ2-7; possible D gene TRBD2, 6 bases. TRBV5-3 is filed as an ORF, its function uncertain. V shed 4 bases and J shed 6 bases, with 32 bases lying between them. This CDR3 has 19 residues. This CDR3 reads CARSLRAAGGTDEPTEQYF. Written as DNA, the CDR3 is TGTGCCAGAAGCCTCCGGGCCGCCGGCGGGACTGATGAACCAACCGAGCAGTACTTC.

The V call is TRBV30, the J call TRBJ2-1; 10 bases are shared with TRBD2. The CDR3 loop spans 15 amino acids. After removal of 4 bases from V and 7 bases from J, the junction contained 10 bases not matched to a gene. Per germline, CDR1 GTSNPN and CDR2 SVGIG (reference sequence). The CDR3 DNA is TGTGCCTGGAACTCCGCGACTAGCGGGTTGAATGAGCAGTTCTTC. It yields the protein CAWNSATSGLNEQFF.

The rearrangement links TRBV5-1 to TRBJ2-1, with D perhaps matching TRBD2 (5 bases). CDR3 length equals 15 residues. Germline V CDR1 and CDR2: SGHRS, YFSETQ. V was pared by 0 bases and J by 8 bases, with 15 bases between. Here the CDR3 DNA reads TGCGCCAGCAGCTTGGTTAGCGTAGCTAACGATGAGCAGTTCTTC. As protein: CASSLVSVANDEQFF.

The chain couples TRBV2 to TRBJ2-2; weak D call: TRBD1 (5 bases). The CDR3 totals 16 residues. Germline CDR1 reads SNHLY; CDR2 reads FYNNEI. V was trimmed by 3 bases and J by 0 bases, leaving 11 bases between them. The CDR3 DNA follows: TGTGCCAGCAGTGAGCTACCGGACACGAACACCGGGGAGCTGTTTTTT. Translated, it gives CASSELPDTNTGELFF.

The chain combines TRBV19 with TRBJ2-3, with D unclear. V lost 2 bases, J lost 3 bases, and 15 bases lay in between. This CDR3 spans 16 amino acids. In germline, CDR1 is LNHDA, CDR2 SQIVND (reference sequence). The CDR3 DNA sequence: TGTGCCAGTAGTATAACGGGTCATTCGGGTACAGATACGCAGTATTTT. It encodes CASSITGHSGTDTQYF.

The chain carries TRBV27 and TRBJ2-5, with 10 bases identical to TRBD2. This CDR3 has 14 residues. The J segment lost 3 bases and the V segment lost 10 bases, leaving 8 bases of the junction unmatched. Germline V gene lookup returns CDR1 MNHEY and CDR2 SMNVEV (reference sequence). The CDR3 coding sequence is TGTGCCACCGCCAGCGGGAGGGGTGAAGAGACCCAGTACTTC. Translating gives CATASGRGEETQYF.

The J gene is TRBJ2-5, the V gene TRBV5-1; TRBD2 aligns across 7 bases. This CDR3 comprises 16 residues. V lost 0 bases, J lost 5 bases, and 10 bases stayed unmatched. From germline, CDR1 is SGHRS and CDR2 YFSETQ. CDR3 in DNA: TGCGCCAGCAGCTTGGCCGCGGGAGCCTTGGGGGAGACCCAGTACTTC. The encoded protein is CASSLAAGALGETQYF.

The CDR3 region has the DNA TGTGCCAGTAGTATGCAGGGTATCCAAGAGACCCAGTACTTC. This gives the protein CASSMQGIQETQYF. V and J are TRBV19 and TRBJ2-5, with a possible D match to TRBD1 (5 bases). Per the germline V gene, CDR1 is LNHDA and CDR2 is SQIVND (reference sequence). The CDR3 extends over 14 amino acids. Trimming left V 3 bases short and J 1 base short, with 9 bases between. The full variable domain, rest sourced from reference TRBV19 and TRBJ2-5, is DGGITQSPKYLFRKEGQNVTLSCEQNLNHDAMYWYRQDPGQGLRLIYYSQIVNDFQKGDIAEGYSVSREKKESFPLTVTSAQKNPTAFYLCASSMQGIQETQYFGPGTRLLVL.

V gene TRBV9 combines with J gene TRBJ2-3, with D possibly being TRBD1 (6 bases). Germline lookup yields CDR1 SGDLS and CDR2 YYNGEE. CDR3 size: 16 residues. V dropped 0 bases and J dropped 4 bases, with 15 bases sitting between them. As DNA, the CDR3 is TGTGCCAGCAGCGTAGTTTCAGGGGCTGGGGCAGATACGCAGTATTTT. Protein sequence: CASSVVSGAGADTQYF.

The chain has TRBV19 and TRBJ1-1; D may be TRBD1 (5 bases). The CDR3 consists of 15 residues. Germline CDR1 reads LNHDA; CDR2 reads SQIVND (reference sequence). V gave up 1 base and J gave up 11 bases, with 20 bases separating them. The DNA for the CDR3 is TGTGCCAGTAGTATAGGACCAAATATGGGGGTTGGGGCTTTCTTT. Translating gives CASSIGPNMGVGAFF. Looking up the rest from reference TRBV19 and TRBJ1-1 gives the full variable domain: DGGITQSPKYLFRKEGQNVTLSCEQNLNHDAMYWYRQDPGQGLRLIYYSQIVNDFQKGDIAEGYSVSREKKESFPLTVTSAQKNPTAFYLCASSIGPNMGVGAFFGQGTRLTVV.

In this sample, this clone turned up once. The chain has TRBV5-4 and TRBJ2-7, with no clear D. Per germline, CDR1 SGHNT and CDR2 YYREEE (reference sequence). The V end was cut by 0 bases, the J end by 2 bases, with 9 bases between. This CDR3 comprises 14 residues. In DNA form, the CDR3 reads TGTGCCAGCAGCTTGGGCGACGGAGCCTACGAGCAGTACTTC. Protein: CASSLGDGAYEQYF.